Shown below are 14 T cell receptor beta chains from a single sample sequenced in a study of T cells expressing NK-cell markers. Each CDR3 protein gets one entry in TCRdb, which reprocessed the 5' RACE reads and gives no DNA. The sample holds around 8,000 distinct CDR3 sequences. Sequencing input: blood T cells: a sorted CD56 or NKG2C T cell subset, CD4+ or CD8+ T cells, or bulk PBMC T cells (not recorded which). These receptors all come from a man aged 18-30 years in good health.

This clonotype is medium-sized by frequency. The chain couples TRBV2 to TRBJ2-1; TCRdb names TRBD1, which stays unverified in the absence of DNA. From germline, CDR1 is SNHLY and CDR2 FYNNEI. CDR3 length: 11 amino acids. CDR3 sequence reads: CATTSPQSGFF. The whole variable domain, remainder taken from reference TRBV2 and TRBJ2-1, is EPEVTQTPSHQVTQMGQEVILRCVPISNHLYFYWYRQILGQKVEFLVSFYNNEISEKSEIFDDQFSVERPDGSNFTLKIRSTKLEDSAMYFCATTSPQSGFFGPGTRLTVL.

The gene calls are TRBV5-4 and TRBJ1-1. The CDR3 is made up of 15 amino acids. Germline V gene sequence: CDR1 SGHNT, CDR2 YYREEE (reference sequence). CDR3 in amino acids: CASSSIEVGGTEAFF.

By frequency, this clonotype is large. Here the CDR3 reads CASSLFRTSYWDEQFF. The chain has TRBV12-3 or TRBV12-4 and TRBJ2-1. The CDR3 runs to 16 residues.

The CDR3 spells CASSPVRLSSNQPQHF. The chain carries TRBV7-8 and TRBJ1-5. This CDR3 is 16 amino acids long. Looked up from germline, CDR1 is SGHVS and CDR2 is FQNEAQ. The whole variable domain, remainder taken from reference TRBV7-8 and TRBJ1-5, is GAGVSQSPRYKVAKRGQDVALRCDPISGHVSLFWYQQALGQGPEFLTYFQNEAQLDKSGLPSDRFFAERPEGSVSTLKIQRTQQEDSAVYLCASSPVRLSSNQPQHFGDGTRLSIL.

The J gene is TRBJ2-1, the V gene TRBV11-3; TCRdb's assignment of TRBD2 cannot be checked, as there is no DNA. CDR3 size: 15 residues. Germline V gene lookup returns CDR1 SGHNT and CDR2 YENEEA. CDR3 loop: CASSPRLAAYNEQFF. Full variable domain (remainder filled in from reference TRBV11-3 and TRBJ2-1): EAGVVQSPRYKIIEKKQPVAFWCNPISGHNTLYWYLQNLGQGPELLIRYENEEAVDDSQLPKDRFSAERLKGVDSTLKIQPAELGDSAVYLCASSPRLAAYNEQFFGPGTRLTVL.

V usage is TRBV29-1 and J usage is TRBJ1-1. CDR1 is SQVTM and CDR2 is ANQGSEA in the germline V gene. This CDR3 has 11 amino acids. CDR3 residues: CSVEEGTEAFF.

The V gene is TRBV28, the J gene TRBJ2-1. The CDR3 has 12 residues. Germline CDR1 MDHEN, CDR2 SYDVKM. The CDR3 protein is CASSLLMGEQFF.

This sequence joins TRBV19 and TRBJ2-1; the D call from TCRdb, TRBD2, cannot be confirmed without DNA. The CDR3 extends over 18 amino acids. Germline CDR1 is LNHDA and CDR2 is SQIVND (reference sequence). This CDR3 is CASNKLGGGFRSYNEQFF. Variable domain in full (rest from reference TRBV19 and TRBJ2-1): DGGITQSPKYLFRKEGQNVTLSCEQNLNHDAMYWYRQDPGQGLRLIYYSQIVNDFQKGDIAEGYSVSREKKESFPLTVTSAQKNPTAFYLCASNKLGGGFRSYNEQFFGPGTRLTVL.

The chain couples TRBV19 to TRBJ2-1; TCRdb indicates TRBD1, and absent DNA this call remains unverified. The CDR3 length is 13 residues. CDR1 is LNHDA, CDR2 SQIVND, per germline (reference sequence). CDR3 loop: CASSISGQPEQFF. The full variable domain, completed using reference TRBV19 and TRBJ2-1, is DGGITQSPKYLFRKEGQNVTLSCEQNLNHDAMYWYRQDPGQGLRLIYYSQIVNDFQKGDIAEGYSVSREKKESFPLTVTSAQKNPTAFYLCASSISGQPEQFFGPGTRLTVL.

This chain connects TRBV5-6 to TRBJ1-2. This CDR3 comprises 14 residues. Germline V gene sequence: CDR1 SGHDT, CDR2 YYEEEE. CDR3 sequence: CASSLADPNYGYTF.

This clonotype ranks as medium-sized in terms of frequency. This sequence joins TRBV27 and TRBJ1-1; the TCRdb call, TRBD1, lacks DNA for checking. Germline V gives CDR1 MNHEY, CDR2 SMNVEV (reference sequence). The length of the CDR3 is 13 residues. CDR3 loop: CASSLVLGGEAFF.

This CDR3 is CASSPQMRGPYNEQFF. The J gene is TRBJ2-1, the V gene TRBV6-5; there is no DNA to check the TCRdb D call of TRBD1. This CDR3 contains 16 residues. The germline gives CDR1 MNHEY, CDR2 SVGAGI.

This clonotype is deemed medium-sized (0.01 to 0.1%) by its frequency. The chain carries TRBV7-9 and TRBJ1-4; TCRdb reports TRBD1, a call that lacks DNA to check it against. Germline CDR1 reads SEHNR; CDR2 reads FQNEAQ (reference sequence). CDR3 length: 16 amino acids. The CDR3 is CASSRGQGATNEKLFF.

The V gene is TRBV20-1, the J gene TRBJ2-1. This CDR3 region has 14 residues. The germline CDR1 and CDR2 sequences are DFQATT and SNEGSKA (reference sequence). Here the CDR3 reads CSARRTSVVGEQFF.